A selection of T cell receptor beta chains follows, all from one sample in a study of shared clonotypes between healthy human individuals. Measured with immunoSEQ multiplex PCR; TCRdb has only the in-frame clones, and not every one. The sample carries roughly 890,000 clones, roughly 92% recorded once. Specimen: naive CD8+ T cells sorted from blood. The receptors shown here come from a man under 40 in good health. The CDR3 runs from the conserved cysteine through the conserved F or W. D genes are given only for firm matches. Only some rows state a clone size, as once, few, many or a class for expanded clones.

d_call	v_call	clone_size	j_call	cdr3_nt	cdr3_aa
-	TRBV27	-	TRBJ2-3	TGTGCCAGCAGGGATCCGAATGGGCGTACAGATACGCAGTATTTT	CASRDPNGRTDTQYF
-	TRBV27	-	TRBJ2-2	TGTGCCAGCAGTTTATCGATGGCAGCTAACACCGGGGAGCTGTTTTTT	CASSLSMAANTGELFF
-	TRBV2	-	TRBJ2-1	TGTGCCAGCAGTGACTCCGAGTTTGAGCAGTTCTTC	CASSDSEFEQFF
-	TRBV29-1	-	TRBJ2-1	TGCAGCGTTGAGTCGGGACACTCCTACAATGAGCAGTTCTTC	CSVESGHSYNEQFF
-	TRBV5-1	-	TRBJ2-7	TGCGCCAGCACCGCGGGATGGGAGCAGTACTTC	CASTAGWEQYF
TRBD2	TRBV2	-	TRBJ2-1	TGTGCCAGCAGGGTAGAGCGGGGCTACAATGAGCAGTTCTTC	CASRVERGYNEQFF
TRBD1	TRBV6-1	-	TRBJ1-4	TGTGCCAGCAGTGAAGCGGCAGGGACAGGGTGGGAATACGAAAAACTGTTTTTT	CASSEAAGTGWEYEKLFF
-	TRBV4-3	once	TRBJ2-7	TGCGCCAGCAGCCAAGGGCGAAGCTCCTACGAGCAGTACTTC	CASSQGRSSYEQYF
TRBD2	TRBV10-2	-	TRBJ2-1	TGCGCCAGCAGTGAGCCCCAGCTAGCGGGAGGATCCTACAATGAGCAGTTCTTC	CASSEPQLAGGSYNEQFF
-	TRBV4-3	-	TRBJ2-1	TGCGCCAGCAGCTCGCCTGTTGGCGGCGAGCAGTTCTTC	CASSSPVGGEQFF
-	TRBV14	-	TRBJ2-3	TGTGCCAGCAGCAAAAAGGGCCTTTATACGCAGTATTTT	CASSKKGLYTQYF
-	TRBV27	-	TRBJ1-1	TGTGCCAGCAGTTGGGGCATGAACACTGAAGCTTTCTTT	CASSWGMNTEAFF
TRBD1	TRBV2	-	TRBJ2-2	TGTGCCAGCAGTGAAACCCACAGACAGGGCCTGAACACCGGGGAGCTGTTTTTT	CASSETHRQGLNTGELFF
-	TRBV6-5	-	TRBJ1-1	TGTGCCAGCAGTTATTCTCACAGTTTGAACACTGAAGCTTTCTTT	CASSYSHSLNTEAFF
TRBD2	TRBV4-3	-	TRBJ2-1	TGCGCCAGCAGCCAAGAATCAAGCGGGGTAAGTTTGGTCTTCAGTGAGCAGTTCTTC	CASSQESSGVSLVFSEQFF
-	TRBV29-1	-	TRBJ2-1	TGCAGCGTTGAAGTGCGGCAGGGGTCCTACAATGAGCAGTTCTTC	CSVEVRQGSYNEQFF
-	TRBV29-1	-	TRBJ2-2	TGCAGCGTCGTAACTAGGGGAACCGGGGAGCTGTTTTTT	CSVVTRGTGELFF
-	TRBV28	-	TRBJ1-1	TGTGCCAGCAGTTTATTTCGGGTTCAGAACACTGAAGCTTTCTTT	CASSLFRVQNTEAFF
-	TRBV27	once	TRBJ1-5	TGTGCCAGCGGGAATCAGGGGAATCAGCCCCAGCATTTT	CASGNQGNQPQHF
-	TRBV6-5	-	TRBJ2-2	TGTGCCAGCAGTTACTCGTCGGGGGCCACCGGGGAGCTGTTTTTT	CASSYSSGATGELFF
TRBD1	TRBV28	-	TRBJ2-2	TGTGCCAGCAGTTTTGACAGGGTGTCCACCGGGGAGCTGTTTTTT	CASSFDRVSTGELFF
TRBD2	TRBV15	-	TRBJ2-1	TGTGCCACCAGCAGAGATATGGCGGGAGAAAACAATGAGCAGTTCTTC	CATSRDMAGENNEQFF
-	TRBV4-1	-	TRBJ1-2	TGCGCCAGCAGCCAACTAACAGCGAGTAACTATGGCTACACCTTC	CASSQLTASNYGYTF
-	TRBV9	-	TRBJ2-2	TGTGCCAGCAGCGGGCCATCAGGGGATCACACCGGGGAGCTGTTTTTT	CASSGPSGDHTGELFF
TRBD2	TRBV7-9	-	TRBJ2-7	TGTGCCAGCACCCCAGCGGGGCGGGAGATCTACGAGCAGTACTTC	CASTPAGREIYEQYF
TRBD2	TRBV13	once	TRBJ2-1	TGTGCCAGCAGCTTACGGCGGGAGGCCGGTTTGGATGAGCAGTTCTTC	CASSLRREAGLDEQFF